The 6 T cell receptor beta chains below come from one sample, sequenced in a study of blood T cell repertoires in COVID-19 (dated by TCRdb to 2018 to 2020). To prepare the library, the immunoSEQ multiplex PCR assay was applied. Held by TCRdb, this immuneACCESS table contains in-frame sequences only and omits some clones. Under half of the omission traces to an unresolved V gene where checked; the cause of the rest is unknown. For this sample there are some 10,000 clones; 80% to 90% appear just once. Approximately 31% of the sample is taken by the ten largest. Material for sequencing was peripheral blood. The receptors were gathered from a man aged 45 to 65 with active COVID-19.

The chain joins TRBV4-1 to TRBJ2-7; 12 bases are a match to TRBD1. This CDR3 spans 13 amino acids. The J segment lost 6 bases and the V segment lost 8 bases, leaving 5 bases of the junction unmatched. Germline CDR1 is MGHRA and CDR2 is YSYEKL. The CDR3: CASGGTGGPEQYF. CDR3 DNA: TGCGCCAGCGGCGGGACAGGGGGCCCCGAGCAGTACTTC.

The chain couples TRBV6-1 to TRBJ2-1; D unclear. Germline CDR1 and CDR2: MNHNS and SASEGT. Trimming took 2 bases from V and 14 from J, leaving 7 bases between them. This CDR3 is 10 amino acids long. The CDR3, as DNA: TGTGCCAGCAGTGAAAACTATGAGTTCTTC. This sequence encodes CASSENYEFF.

This clone was counted once. This chain links TRBV28 with TRBJ2-1, with TRBD2 identical over 11 bases. Per the germline V gene, CDR1 is MDHEN and CDR2 is SYDVKM. There are 15 residues in the CDR3. V was clipped by 4 bases and J by 7 bases; unmatched bases: 6. The CDR3 bases are TGTGCCAGCAGTTGGGGGACTAGCGGAGGGAATGAGCAGTTCTTC. Its protein product is CASSWGTSGGNEQFF.

V usage is TRBV5-3 and J usage is TRBJ2-2; 10 bases match TRBD1. TRBV5-3 is sorted into the ORF group, with uncertain function. Trimming took 4 bases from V and 3 from J; bases not matched to a gene: 9. The CDR3 sequence is 17 residues long. CDR3 DNA: TGTGCCAGAAGCCGACCTGACAGGGGGCTGTACACCGGGGAGCTGTTTTTT. Encoded protein: CARSRPDRGLYTGELFF.

By sample fraction, this clone is medium-sized. This chain links TRBV19 with TRBJ1-3; weak D call: TRBD1 (5 bases). The CDR3 is 16 amino acids. CDR1 is LNHDA, CDR2 SQIVND, per germline (reference sequence). Trimming cost V 3 bases and J 2 bases, with 14 bases left between them. CDR3 sequence reads: CASSILGDYAGNTIYF. Here the CDR3 DNA reads TGTGCCAGTAGTATCTTAGGGGACTACGCTGGAAACACCATATATTTT. Full variable domain (outside the CDR3, taken from reference TRBV19 and TRBJ1-3): DGGITQSPKYLFRKEGQNVTLSCEQNLNHDAMYWYRQDPGQGLRLIYYSQIVNDFQKGDIAEGYSVSREKKESFPLTVTSAQKNPTAFYLCASSILGDYAGNTIYFGEGSWLTVV.

The chain is built from TRBV7-9 and TRBJ2-5, with 9 bases that match TRBD2. This CDR3 has 17 residues. V gave up 0 bases and J gave up 1 base; unmatched junction bases: 6. CDR1 and CDR2 (germline): SEHNR, FQNEAQ (reference sequence). The CDR3 sequence is CASSLAHSSGTQETQYF. Written as DNA, the CDR3 is TGTGCCAGCAGCTTAGCGCATTCTAGCGGGACCCAAGAGACCCAGTACTTC.